These T cell receptor beta chains were read from a single sample in a study of blood T cells in healthy people across ages. Via MiXCR, TCRdb re-called the 5' RACE reads, giving one row per CDR3 protein. The sample lists about 560,000 distinct CDR3 sequences; roughly a quarter were seen once. Another study also made use of these data, one on T cells of mothers and their children.

What was sequenced was blood. The receptor source for this set is a boy between 2 and 15 years old in good health. Each CDR3 is given with its conserved first and last residue. D genes are given only for firm matches. Clone size is given for some rows only: seen once, a few or many times, or a class if the clone is expanded.

TRBJ2-6 | TRBD1 | few | 18 | TRBV7-8 | TGTGCCAGCAGCTTATATCGGGACAGCATCTCTGGGGCCAACGTCCTGACTTTC | CASSLYRDSISGANVLTF
TRBJ2-4 | - | once | 13 | TRBV29-1 | TGCAGCTCCCCAGACAGAGCCAAAAACATTCAGTACTTC | CSSPDRAKNIQYF
TRBJ2-5 | TRBD2 | - | 15 | TRBV6-5 | TGTGCCAGCAGTTCCAGCGGGAGGGCCGTAGAGACCCAGTACTTC | CASSSSGRAVETQYF
TRBJ1-2 | TRBD1 | - | 13 | TRBV9 | TGTGCCAGCAGCATCGGGACAGGGAATGGCTACACCTTC | CASSIGTGNGYTF
TRBJ2-7 | - | - | 11 | TRBV12-3/TRBV12-4 | TGTGCCAGCGGTCCCTCCTGCGAGCAGTACTTC | CASGPSCEQYF
TRBJ2-7 | TRBD2 | - | 16 | TRBV20-1 | TGCAGTGCTATGCTAGGACTAGCGGGGCAAACCTACGAGCAGTACTTC | CSAMLGLAGQTYEQYF
TRBJ2-1 | TRBD2 | - | 17 | TRBV4-1 | TGCGCCAGCAGCCAAGGGACTAGCGGGAGGGCCGTGTATGAGCAGTTCTTC | CASSQGTSGRAVYEQFF
TRBJ2-5 | TRBD2 | - | 14 | TRBV12-3/TRBV12-4 | TGTGCCAGCAGTTCCCCCGGGGGGGGACAGACCCAGTACTTC | CASSSPGGGQTQYF
TRBJ1-1 | - | many | 11 | TRBV10-3 | TGTGCCATCAGTGAGAGGTCTGAAGCTTTCTTT | CAISERSEAFF
TRBJ2-7 | TRBD2 | - | 18 | TRBV7-2 | TGTGCCAGCAGCTTATCGGGGGGACTAGCGGGAGTATCCTACGAGCAGTACTTC | CASSLSGGLAGVSYEQYF
TRBJ2-7 | TRBD1 | - | 13 | TRBV6-2/TRBV6-3 | TGTGCCAGCAGTCGGACAGGGATCCACGAGCAGTGCTTC | CASSRTGIHEQCF
TRBJ2-7 | - | few | 15 | TRBV7-8 | TGTGCCAGCAGCTTAAAGACTCATATCTCCTACGAGCAGTACTTC | CASSLKTHISYEQYF
TRBJ2-7 | - | - | 15 | TRBV13 | TGTGCCAGCAGCTTTGGCCAGTTGAAGGGTTACGAGCAGTACTTC | CASSFGQLKGYEQYF
TRBJ1-1 | - | - | 15 | TRBV7-6 | TGTGCCAGCAGCTTAGCCCCGGGGAGGCGCACTGAAGCTTTCTTT | CASSLAPGRRTEAFF
TRBJ1-1 | TRBD1 | - | 12 | TRBV30 | TGTGCCTACGACAGGGTGAACACTGAAGCTTTCTTT | CAYDRVNTEAFF
TRBJ2-5 | - | - | 16 | TRBV7-9 | TGTGCCAGCAGCTCCTCAGGCCGCGGGACCAAAGAGACCCAGTACTTC | CASSSSGRGTKETQYF
TRBJ1-4 | - | many | 17 | TRBV13 | TGTGCCAGCAGCCCCCCCGGGGGGGACGCAACTAATGAAAAACTGTTTTTT | CASSPPGGDATNEKLFF
TRBJ2-1 | TRBD2 | - | 16 | TRBV20-1 | TGCAGTGCTCGAAGTTGGGGTGGCGGGAGTGATAATGAGCAGTTCTTC | CSARSWGGGSDNEQFF
TRBJ1-1 | - | few | 12 | TRBV5-5 | TGTGCCAGCAGCTGGGGGGGCGATGAAGCTTTCTTT | CASSWGGDEAFF
TRBJ2-1 | - | - | 14 | TRBV20-1 | TGCAGTGCTAAAAAGGAGTTCGCCTACAATGAGCAGTTCTTC | CSAKKEFAYNEQFF
TRBJ1-3 | - | - | 17 | TRBV6-5 | TGTGCCAGCAGTTACCCAGACCCAGCGCCCTCTGGAAACACCATATATTTT | CASSYPDPAPSGNTIYF
TRBJ1-4 | - | - | 17 | TRBV27 | TGTGCCAGCAGTTTATCGGTGTCCACAGCAACTAATGAAAAACTGTTTTTT | CASSLSVSTATNEKLFF
TRBJ2-1 | TRBD2 | - | 17 | TRBV7-2 | TGTGCCAGCAGCTTGTGGGGACTAGCGGGGGGGTACAATGAGCAGTTCTTC | CASSLWGLAGGYNEQFF
TRBJ2-7 | - | few | 12 | TRBV10-3 | TGTGCCATCAGTGAGTTCAGCGCCGAGCAGTACTTC | CAISEFSAEQYF
TRBJ2-1 | - | - | 16 | TRBV5-1 | TGCGCCAGCAGCTTGGACAGGATAGGGGGATACAATGAGCAGTTCTTC | CASSLDRIGGYNEQFF
TRBJ2-7 | - | - | 14 | TRBV2 | TGTGCCAGCAGTGAAACCCAATGGTTACCCGAGCAGTACTTC | CASSETQWLPEQYF
TRBJ2-5 | - | - | 14 | TRBV7-3 | TGTGCCAGCAGCTTAACGCCGGGGCTAAATGAGCAGTACTTC | CASSLTPGLNEQYF
TRBJ2-6 | TRBD2 | few | 20 | TRBV7-2 | TGTGCCAGCAGCTCTCCAAGGACTAGCGGGAGCTTCTCTGGGGCCAACGTCCTGACTTTC | CASSSPRTSGSFSGANVLTF
TRBJ2-4 | TRBD2 | - | 16 | TRBV2 | TGTGCCAGCATTAGGCTAGCGGGATTAGCCACAAACATTCAGTACTTC | CASIRLAGLATNIQYF
TRBJ2-3 | - | - | 17 | TRBV7-6 | TGTGCCAGCAGCTTAGGACAAAGGGTAGTTGGCACAGATACGCAGTCTTTT | CASSLGQRVVGTDTQSF
TRBJ2-1 | - | - | 15 | TRBV27 | TGTGCCAGCGGTACAGGGTTGTTATCGTACAATGAGCAGTTCTTC | CASGTGLLSYNEQFF
TRBJ2-7 | - | many | 14 | TRBV15 | TGTGCCACCAGCAGAGCGAGGGAGGCCTACGAGCAGTACTTC | CATSRAREAYEQYF
TRBJ1-2 | TRBD1 | - | 14 | TRBV5-6 | TGTGCCAGCAGCTGGGGACAGGGGGCGCGAGGCTACACCTTC | CASSWGQGARGYTF
TRBJ2-3 | - | - | 14 | TRBV27 | TGTGCCAGCAGTTCCGGGACTCGTGTCGATACGCAGTATTTT | CASSSGTRVDTQYF
TRBJ2-7 | - | - | 14 | TRBV7-7 | TGTGCTAGCAGCCCTTCTGCGGGGGCGAGGGAGCAGTACTTC | CASSPSAGAREQYF
TRBJ2-5 | - | few | 16 | TRBV14 | TGTGCCAGCAGCCAAGGGCTAGCTGCTACGCAAGAGACCCAGTACTTC | CASSQGLAATQETQYF
TRBJ1-5 | - | once | 17 | TRBV12-3/TRBV12-4 | TGTGCCAGCAGTTTGGGGGACCGGCGGGCCCTCAATCAGCCCCAGCATTTT | CASSLGDRRALNQPQHF
TRBJ2-4 | TRBD2 | - | 19 | TRBV4-1 | TGCGCCAGCAGCCTAGGACTAGCGAGGGAAAGACTAGCCAAAAACATTCAGTACTTC | CASSLGLARERLAKNIQYF
TRBJ2-7 | - | - | 16 | TRBV6-6 | TGTGCCAGCAGTTCGGCAGGCGACAGTTATCCCTACGAGCAGTACTTC | CASSSAGDSYPYEQYF
TRBJ1-2 | - | - | 14 | TRBV6-4 | TGTGCCAGCAGCCCCGGGGCAGCGGGGTATGGCTACACCTTC | CASSPGAAGYGYTF
TRBJ2-7 | - | few | 17 | TRBV12-3/TRBV12-4 | TGTGCCAGCAGTCCCTTCCCTCCGGAGAGGGTTTCCTACGAGCAGTACTTC | CASSPFPPERVSYEQYF
TRBJ2-7 | - | few | 13 | TRBV29-1 | TGCAGCGTTGAAGAGCCGGGGTCTCCCGAGCAGTACTTC | CSVEEPGSPEQYF
TRBJ2-5 | - | - | 13 | TRBV11-2 | TGTGCCAGCAGCTTAGACGGAGGGAAGGACCAGTACTTC | CASSLDGGKDQYF
TRBJ2-7 | - | few | 16 | TRBV20-1 | TGCAGTGCGCCCCCCCTCGGCGGGGGCGCGACCTACGAGCAGTACTTC | CSAPPLGGGATYEQYF
TRBJ2-7 | TRBD2 | few | 15 | TRBV27 | TGTGCCAGCAGTTTTAGACCGGGAGGGACGTACGAGCAGTACTTC | CASSFRPGGTYEQYF
TRBJ2-3 | - | - | 14 | TRBV4-3 | TGCGCCAGCAGCCAACCCGAGGGGGGGAATACGCAGTATTTT | CASSQPEGGNTQYF
TRBJ2-2 | TRBD1 | few | 14 | TRBV9 | TGTGCCAGGACAGGGGGCGAGGACACCGGGGAGCTGTTTTTT | CARTGGEDTGELFF
TRBJ2-7 | TRBD1 | - | 18 | TRBV18 | TGTGCCAGCTCACCTTCATACTTGGGACAGGGGGAAGGGTACGAGCAGTACTTC | CASSPSYLGQGEGYEQYF
TRBJ2-7 | - | few | 11 | TRBV6-1 | TGTGCCAGCGGCCGGGGACACGAGCAGTACTTC | CASGRGHEQYF
TRBJ2-3 | TRBD2 | few | 15 | TRBV29-1 | TGCAGCGTTGACGGGACTAGCGGCCGCACAGATACGCAGTATTTT | CSVDGTSGRTDTQYF